The 14 T cell receptor beta chains reported below all come from one sample, sequenced in a study of T cell responses to AZD1222 COVID-19 vaccine. Generated by immunoSEQ multiplex PCR, the TCRdb table keeps only in-frame clones and is missing some. The data hold around 120,000 clones, with just over 85% observed a single time. Material: peripheral blood, obtained on day 0 of AZD1222 vaccination. The source is an adult in good health.

The chain combines TRBV18 with TRBJ2-1, with TRBD1 matching 9 bases. J was trimmed by 10 bases and V by 2 bases; bases with no gene match: 6. The V gene's germline CDR1 is KGHSH and CDR2 LQKENI. The CDR3 runs 14 residues. In nucleotides, the CDR3 is TGTGCCAGCTCACCAGGGACAGGGAATGCGGAGCAGTTCTTC. Encoded protein: CASSPGTGNAEQFF.

The chain couples TRBV30 to TRBJ1-3, with 8 bases aligning to TRBD1. This CDR3 region has 16 residues. Germline CDR1 reads GTSNPN; CDR2 reads SVGIG (reference sequence). J gave up 2 bases and V 1 base, and 7 bases lay outside the gene matches. CDR3 residues: CAWSGLDRDAGNTIYF. CDR3 nucleotides: TGTGCCTGGAGTGGTCTGGACAGGGATGCTGGAAACACCATATATTTT.

Concerning this clone itself: Other DNA sequences in this sample translate to the same CDR3. V and J are TRBV5-1 and TRBJ1-4; unclear D gene. V was cut by 0 bases and J by 2 bases, with 5 bases left in between. The CDR3 totals 14 residues. Germline assignment: CDR1 SGHRS and CDR2 YFSETQ. The CDR3 here is CASSLEGTNEKLFF. The CDR3 DNA sequence: TGCGCCAGCAGCTTGGAGGGTACTAATGAAAAACTGTTTTTT.

The chain links TRBV5-6 to TRBJ1-2; D uncertain. Per the germline V gene, CDR1 is SGHDT and CDR2 is YYEEEE. The V end was cut by 0 bases, the J end by 4 bases, with 10 bases between. The CDR3 loop spans 14 amino acids. The CDR3 DNA is TGTGCCAGCAGCTTGGAGTTCCAAGGCTATGGCTACACCTTC. This gives the protein CASSLEFQGYGYTF.

The rearrangement links TRBV3-1 (or the pseudogene TRBV3-2) to TRBJ2-2; the match to TRBD2 covers 11 bases. Germline CDR1 LGHDT, CDR2 YNNKEL (reference sequence). J lost 3 bases, V lost 1 base, and 10 bases had no gene match. The CDR3 length is 19 residues. This CDR3 is CASSQVLAGGPSDTGELFF. In DNA form, the CDR3 reads TGTGCCAGCAGCCAAGTCCTAGCGGGGGGCCCCTCCGACACCGGGGAGCTGTTTTTT.

The V and J genes are TRBV6-5 and TRBJ1-1; tentative D call: TRBD1 (5 bases). The CDR3 sequence is 13 residues long. V was cut by 10 bases and J by 1 base, with 13 bases left in between. Looked up from germline, CDR1 is MNHEY and CDR2 is SVGAGI. Written as DNA, the CDR3 is TGTGCCACCCTACCCAGGGCGAACACTGAAGCTTTCTTT. Translation gives CATLPRANTEAFF.

The chain is built from TRBV27 and TRBJ1-2; D might be TRBD1 (6 bases). CDR1 is MNHEY, CDR2 SMNVEV, per germline (reference sequence). Trimming took off 6 bases at V and 0 bases at J, with 14 bases between the two ends. CDR3 length equals 15 residues. In nucleotides, the CDR3 is TGTGCCAGCAGGGACAGTTCACTAGCTAACTATGGCTACACCTTC. Translation gives CASRDSSLANYGYTF.

This chain links TRBV12-3 or TRBV12-4 with TRBJ1-2; D is uncertain. Between the trimmed V and J ends, which lost 4 bases and 8 bases, there was a span of 5 bases. The CDR3 spans 10 residues. CDR3 bases: TGTGCCAGCAGTTCGGGAGGCTACACCTTC. Protein sequence: CASSSGGYTF.

The J gene is TRBJ2-3, the V gene TRBV5-1, with D maybe TRBD2 (5 bases). Trimming took 1 base from V and 0 from J, leaving 6 bases between them. CDR3 size: 14 residues. The germline gives CDR1 SGHRS, CDR2 YFSETQ. CDR3 residues: CASSLTGSTDTQYF. In nucleotides, the CDR3 is TGCGCCAGCAGCTTGACGGGGAGCACAGATACGCAGTATTTT.

The CDR3 spells CASSPSYEQYF. CDR3 nucleotide sequence: TGTGCCAGCAGCCCCTCCTACGAGCAGTACTTC. The genes are TRBV7-8 and TRBJ2-7; D gene unclear. The V and J ends lost 5 bases and 0 bases respectively, with 2 bases between them. CDR3 length equals 11 residues. CDR1 is SGHVS and CDR2 is FQNEAQ in the germline V gene.

This chain connects TRBV10-3 to TRBJ2-2; TRBD2 matches at 10 bases. The V and J ends lost 8 bases and 1 base, in that order; junction bases with no gene match: 22. The CDR3 loop spans 21 amino acids. Germline CDR1 is ENHRY and CDR2 is SYGVKD. The chain's CDR3 is CAIPQIPSGGAGGWNTGELFF. The CDR3 coding sequence is TGTGCCATCCCCCAGATACCCAGCGGGGGGGCGGGAGGCTGGAACACCGGGGAGCTGTTTTTT.

This clone occurred a few times. J is TRBJ2-7 and V is TRBV21-1; TRBD2 is the table's D call and was not checked against the DNA. TRBV21-1 is termed a pseudogene. This CDR3 comprises 15 residues. As DNA, the CDR3 is TGTGCCAGAATATTAGCGGGAGGTGGCAGATACGAGCAGTACTTC. Protein sequence: CARILAGGGRYEQYF.

The V and J genes are TRBV10-3 and TRBJ2-1; 14 nucleotides match TRBD2. Looked up from germline, CDR1 is ENHRY and CDR2 is SYGVKD. The CDR3 consists of 15 residues. V dropped 7 bases and J dropped 7; count of bases not matched to a gene: 6. The chain's CDR3 is CAITRTSGRQNEQFF. In DNA form, the CDR3 reads TGTGCCATCACCCGGACTAGCGGGAGGCAGAATGAGCAGTTCTTC.

The rearrangement uses TRBV30 and TRBJ2-2; 7 nucleotides align to TRBD2. Germline trimming cut 0 bases from V and 6 bases from J; bases unmatched to any gene: 7. The V gene's germline CDR1 is GTSNPN and CDR2 SVGIG (reference sequence). The CDR3 has 15 residues. Here the CDR3 reads CAWSVRPGRAGELFF. The DNA of the CDR3 is TGTGCCTGGAGTGTACGGCCAGGGAGGGCCGGGGAGCTGTTTTTT.